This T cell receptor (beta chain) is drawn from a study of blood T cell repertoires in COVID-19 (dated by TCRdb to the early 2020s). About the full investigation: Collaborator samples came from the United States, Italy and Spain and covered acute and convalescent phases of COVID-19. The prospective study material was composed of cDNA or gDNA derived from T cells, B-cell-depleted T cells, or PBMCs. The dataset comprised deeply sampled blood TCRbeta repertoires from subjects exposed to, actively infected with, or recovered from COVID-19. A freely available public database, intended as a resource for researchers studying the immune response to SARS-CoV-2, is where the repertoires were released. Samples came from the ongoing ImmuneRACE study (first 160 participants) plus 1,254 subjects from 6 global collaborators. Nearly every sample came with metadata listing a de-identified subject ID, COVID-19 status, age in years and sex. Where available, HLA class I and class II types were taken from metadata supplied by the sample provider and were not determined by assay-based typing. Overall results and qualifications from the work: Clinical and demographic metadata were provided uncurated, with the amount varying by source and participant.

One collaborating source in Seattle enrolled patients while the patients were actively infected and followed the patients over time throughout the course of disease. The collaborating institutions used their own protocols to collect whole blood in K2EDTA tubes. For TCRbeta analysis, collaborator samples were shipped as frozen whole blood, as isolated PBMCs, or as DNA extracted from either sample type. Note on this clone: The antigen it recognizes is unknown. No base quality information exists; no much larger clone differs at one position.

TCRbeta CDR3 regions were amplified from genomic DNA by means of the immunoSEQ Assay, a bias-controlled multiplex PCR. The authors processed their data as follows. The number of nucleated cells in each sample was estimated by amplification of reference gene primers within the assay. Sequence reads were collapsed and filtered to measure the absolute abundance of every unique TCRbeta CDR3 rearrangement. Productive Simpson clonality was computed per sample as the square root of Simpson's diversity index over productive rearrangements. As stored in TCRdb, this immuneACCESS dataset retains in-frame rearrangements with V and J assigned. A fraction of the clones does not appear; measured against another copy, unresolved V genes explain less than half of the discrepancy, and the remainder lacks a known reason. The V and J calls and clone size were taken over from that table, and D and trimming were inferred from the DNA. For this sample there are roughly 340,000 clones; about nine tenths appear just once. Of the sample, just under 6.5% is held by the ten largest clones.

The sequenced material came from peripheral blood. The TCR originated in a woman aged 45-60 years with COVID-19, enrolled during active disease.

The sequence in DNA is TGTGCCAGCAACCTAACTATACAGGGGGCAAGGTACGAGCAGTACTTC. It codes for CASNLTIQGARYEQYF. This receptor chain uses TRBV21-1 and TRBJ2-7; the D call in the table, TRBD1, was not verified against the DNA. TRBV21-1 is reported as a pseudogene. Including the terminal cysteine and phenylalanine, the CDR3 comprises 16 residues. The CDR3 DNA has 48 bases and is translated from base 1.